This T cell receptor (beta chain) was obtained from a study of control samples from healthy donors and cancer patients. The data were produced by immunoSEQ multiplex PCR, yet TCRdb's version contains in-frame clones alone and is incomplete. The sample carries 130,000 or so clones, 90% to 95% recorded once. Germline loops: CDR1 SNHLY, CDR2 FYNNEI. CDR3 length: 13 amino acids. V gave up 5 bases and J gave up 1 base, with 8 bases separating them. This sequence originates from a man aged 40-49 years in good health. The sample taken for sequencing was blood. The chain has TRBV2 and TRBJ1-1; possible D gene TRBD1, 5 bases. The CDR3 is CASSKQENTEAFF. The CDR3 nucleotides are TGTGCCAGCAGTAAACAGGAGAACACTGAAGCTTTCTTT.